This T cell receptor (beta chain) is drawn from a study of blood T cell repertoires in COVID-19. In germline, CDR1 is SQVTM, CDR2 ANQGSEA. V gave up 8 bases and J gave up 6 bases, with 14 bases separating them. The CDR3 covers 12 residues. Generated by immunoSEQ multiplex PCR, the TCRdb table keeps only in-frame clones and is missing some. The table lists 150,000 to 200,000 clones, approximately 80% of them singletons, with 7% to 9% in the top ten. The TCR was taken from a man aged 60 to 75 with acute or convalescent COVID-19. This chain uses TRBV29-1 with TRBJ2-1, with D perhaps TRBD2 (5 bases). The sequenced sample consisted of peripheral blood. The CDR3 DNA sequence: TGCAGCCTGGAGGTCCTGGGCAATGAGCAGTTCTTC. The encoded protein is CSLEVLGNEQFF.